This record covers a single T cell receptor beta chain. Antigen: not known. The V gene's germline CDR1 is KGHDR and CDR2 SFDVKD. V lost 2 bases to trimming and J lost 0 bases; unmatched junction nucleotides: 12. The CDR3 has 20 residues. TCRdb analysed the RT-PCR reads with MiXCR anew, one entry per CDR3 protein. The sample contains approximately 490,000 distinct CDR3 sequences, about 7.2% of which appear only once. The data originate from a study of response to subunit inactivated influenza vaccine. Study-level findings and limits: Each seasonal influenza vaccination recruits few new T cells, the authors suggested.

The chain is built from TRBV24-1 and TRBJ2-1; TRBD2 agrees at 10 bases. The clonotype originates from a man aged 50-75 years who received an inactivated influenza vaccine. Specimen: PBMCs from blood, collected roughly 24 months after vaccination. CDR3 sequence: CATSDSPGLALSSSYNEQFF. The DNA of the CDR3 is TGTGCCACCAGTGATTCCCCGGGACTAGCGCTTTCTAGCTCCTACAATGAGCAGTTCTTC.